This TCR beta chain was obtained from a study of patients and donors after allogeneic stem cell transplantation. This clonotype occurred many times. Using its own MiXCR run on the RT-PCR reads, TCRdb lists one record per CDR3 protein. The sample consists of hundreds of thousands of distinct CDR3 sequences, approximately 16% of them appearing once. The TCR comes from a human donor who was either an allogeneic HSCT recipient or a stem cell or donor lymphocyte infusion donor (not recorded which). It is not recorded whose cells these are; they may come from a transplant donor. Source material: blood, either unsorted or a sorted T cell fraction (not recorded which).

The CDR3 DNA follows: TGTGCCAGCAGTCCCGGACAGGGGGCGACCTACAATGAGCAGTTCTTC. It encodes CASSPGQGATYNEQFF. The chain couples TRBV28 to TRBJ2-1; TRBD1 matches at 11 bases. V was pared by 5 bases and J by 2 bases, with 5 bases of the junction left unmatched. Germline V lookup: CDR1 MDHEN, CDR2 SYDVKM. CDR3 length: 16 residues.